This T cell receptor beta chain stems from a study of blood T cell repertoires in COVID-19. On the study more broadly: Acute and convalescent COVID-19 samples came from the United States, Italy and Spain.

V lost 1 base to trimming and J lost 13 bases; unmatched junction nucleotides: 6. The CDR3 runs 12 residues. Germline assignment: CDR1 SGHTA and CDR2 FQGNSA. Study processing details: Amplifying reference gene primers gave estimates of nucleated cell counts. Profiling relied on immunoSEQ multiplex PCR, and the TCRdb table lists in-frame clones only, not all of them. V, J and clone size are taken as reported in that table, and D and trimming were inferred from the DNA itself. The repertoire holds 200,000 to 250,000 clones, with 85% to 90% as singletons. The gene calls are TRBV7-2 and TRBJ2-7, with TRBD1 identical over 8 bases. Sequenced: peripheral blood. This TCR derives from a woman in her 70s with active or convalescent COVID-19. The CDR3 DNA sequence: TGTGCCAGCAGCTTAGACTGGACAGGGCTATACTTC. Its translation is CASSLDWTGLYF.